This TCR beta chain was identified in a study of T cell repertoires in cytomegalovirus infection. As for the study in general: It was the public TCR beta signatures that indicated both CMV infection and matching HLA type.

Each CDR3 protein gets one entry after TCRdb re-called the reads with MiXCR. The table shows roughly 310,000 distinct CDR3 sequences, with around a sixth occurring only once. Study observations and caveats: Clonotypes of TCR beta that were HLA-C-restricted and CMV-specific dominated the ex vivo response.

This clonotype was seen repeatedly, ten times or more. What it binds is unknown. The trim removed 4 bases at V and 6 bases at J, leaving 6 bases unmatched. In germline, CDR1 is SGHTA, CDR2 FQGNSA. The CDR3 sequence is 16 residues long. The sample was PBMCs. The TCR comes from a human donor in good health (CMV status not recorded). Some clones in this sample may be carry-over from other donors' samples. This chain joins TRBV7-2 and TRBJ1-6; 10 bases match TRBD1. CDR3 region: CASSWGDRGPNSPLHF. The CDR3 nucleotides read TGTGCCAGCAGCTGGGGGGACAGGGGCCCTAATTCACCCCTCCACTTT.